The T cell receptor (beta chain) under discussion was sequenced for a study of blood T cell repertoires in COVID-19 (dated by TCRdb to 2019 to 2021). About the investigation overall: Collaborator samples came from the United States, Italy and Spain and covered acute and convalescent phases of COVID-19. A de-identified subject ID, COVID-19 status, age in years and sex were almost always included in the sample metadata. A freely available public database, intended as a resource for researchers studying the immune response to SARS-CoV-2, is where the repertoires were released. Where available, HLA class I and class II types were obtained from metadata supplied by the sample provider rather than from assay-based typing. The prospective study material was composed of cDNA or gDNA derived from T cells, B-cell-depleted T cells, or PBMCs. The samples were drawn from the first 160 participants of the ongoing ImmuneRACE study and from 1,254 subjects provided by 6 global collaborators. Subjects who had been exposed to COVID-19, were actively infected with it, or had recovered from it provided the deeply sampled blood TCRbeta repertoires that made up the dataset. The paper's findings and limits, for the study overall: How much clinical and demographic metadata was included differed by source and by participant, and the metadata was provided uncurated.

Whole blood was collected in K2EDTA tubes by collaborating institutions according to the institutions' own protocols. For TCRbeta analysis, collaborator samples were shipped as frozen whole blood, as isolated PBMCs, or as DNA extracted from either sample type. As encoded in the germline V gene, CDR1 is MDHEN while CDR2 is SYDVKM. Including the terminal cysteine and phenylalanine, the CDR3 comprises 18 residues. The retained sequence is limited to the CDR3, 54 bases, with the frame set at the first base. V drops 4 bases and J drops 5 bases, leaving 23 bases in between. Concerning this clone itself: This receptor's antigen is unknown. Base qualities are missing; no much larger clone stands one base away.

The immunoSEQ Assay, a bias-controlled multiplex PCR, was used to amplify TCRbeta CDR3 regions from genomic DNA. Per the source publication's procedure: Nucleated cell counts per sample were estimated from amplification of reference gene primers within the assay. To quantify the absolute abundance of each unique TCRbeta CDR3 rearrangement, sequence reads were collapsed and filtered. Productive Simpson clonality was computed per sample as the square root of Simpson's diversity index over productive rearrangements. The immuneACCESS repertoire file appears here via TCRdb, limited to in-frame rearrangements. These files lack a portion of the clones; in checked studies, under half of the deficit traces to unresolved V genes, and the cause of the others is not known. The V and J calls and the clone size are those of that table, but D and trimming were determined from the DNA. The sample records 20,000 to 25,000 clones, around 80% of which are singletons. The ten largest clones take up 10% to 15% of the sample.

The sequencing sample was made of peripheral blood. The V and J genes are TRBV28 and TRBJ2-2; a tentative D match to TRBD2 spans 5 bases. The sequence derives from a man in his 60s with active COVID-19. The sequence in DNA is TGTGCCAGCAGTTCCCAAGGATCCGTGCGGGTTCGGACCGGGGAGCTGTTTTTT. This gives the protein CASSSQGSVRVRTGELFF. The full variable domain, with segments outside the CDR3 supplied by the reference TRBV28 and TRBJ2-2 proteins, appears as DVKVTQSSRYLVKRTGEKVFLECVQDMDHENMFWYRQDPGLGLRLIYFSYDVKMKEKGDIPEGYSVSREKKERFSLILESASTNQTSMYLCASSSQGSVRVRTGELFFGEGSRLTVL.